This is a list of T cell receptor beta chains from one sample in a study of blood T cell repertoires in COVID-19. Measured with immunoSEQ multiplex PCR; TCRdb has only the in-frame clones, and not every one. The top ten clones hold about 20% of a sample with 210,000 or so clones, 84% of them seen once. The sequenced sample consisted of peripheral blood. The receptors here all came from a human donor in a cohort sampled during active COVID-19. Both conserved end residues are part of each CDR3.

>TRBJ2-3|TRBV9
CASSEGQRTDTQYF
>TRBJ1-1|TRBV28
CASKIMNTEAFF
>TRBJ2-3|TRBV9
CASSAPGGGTDTQYF
>TRBJ2-1|TRBV7-9
CASSSNGGALYNEQFF
>TRBJ1-6|TRBV18
CASSPSTDSPLHF
>TRBJ1-1|TRBV19
CASSPDRVGRGAFF
>TRBJ2-1|TRBV16
CASRRTANEQFF
>TRBJ1-2|TRBV2
CASSEGESFRAANYGYTF
>TRBJ1-1|TRBV29-1
CSVVHQGHTEAFF
>TRBJ2-1|TRBV2
CASSVSGTTYNEQFF
>TRBJ1-2|TRBV7-2
CASSLISGFGTNYGYTF
>TRBJ2-1|TRBV15
CATSRDRNLRGGNEQFF
>TRBJ2-1|TRBV3-1/TRBV3-2
CASSQRLSGGDNEQFF
>TRBJ2-3|TRBV10-2
CASRGGVGQYF
>TRBJ2-2|TRBV5-4
CASSLTSGNTGELFF
>TRBJ2-7|TRBV5-5
CASSLVTSHEQYF
>TRBJ2-3|TRBV24-1
CATGPGDGNLFTDTQYF
>TRBJ1-6|TRBV6-5
CASSYGGDNSPLHF
>TRBJ1-2|TRBV30
CAWTHGGRGGYTF
>TRBJ1-5|TRBV2
CASSGPGGVHQPQHF
>TRBJ2-7|TRBV6-5
CASSTGRTGYEQYF
>TRBJ1-1|TRBV19
CASSMARGTEAFF
>TRBJ2-5|TRBV2
CASSQGVETQYF
>TRBJ1-1|TRBV6-5
CATHLDKGGGRAFF
>TRBJ2-5|TRBV20-1
CSASGLRGGSGAQETQYF
>TRBJ2-7|TRBV6-1
CASSELDSGEEQYF
>TRBJ1-2|TRBV28
CASTRGEPVMGYTF
>TRBJ2-1|TRBV28
CASNGLPSYNEQFF
>TRBJ2-5|TRBV4-1
CASSQEGFQETQYF
>TRBJ2-5|TRBV3-1/TRBV3-2
CASSQDSRVGRETQYF
>TRBJ1-2|TRBV25-1
CASSQTGSGAYGYTF
>TRBJ2-7|TRBV3-1/TRBV3-2
CASSLGGGSEGYEQYF
>TRBJ2-7|TRBV3-1/TRBV3-2
CASSQSLAETVPYEQYF
>TRBJ1-1|TRBV5-1
CASSGTTGRAFF
>TRBJ2-7|TRBV11-2
CASSSARGGIGTYEQYF
>TRBJ2-2|TRBV9
CASSTLKGAVGELFF
>TRBJ1-2|TRBV10-3
CAISVGREGDGYTF
>TRBJ2-1|TRBV3-1/TRBV3-2
CASSQTSGSYEQFF
>TRBJ2-2|TRBV5-1
CASSQPNGTGRTRGELFF
>TRBJ1-1|TRBV6-4
CASSDRGFPSEAFF
>TRBJ1-1|TRBV27
CASTKLGQEAFF
>TRBJ2-3|TRBV25-1
CASSDSGTGRTDTQYF
>TRBJ2-5|TRBV5-1
CASSYTGLAGTLSQETQYF
>TRBJ2-3|TRBV20-1
CSASRGSSSTDTQYF
>TRBJ1-1|TRBV12-3/TRBV12-4
CASSLTGSTEAFF
>TRBJ1-1|TRBV10-3
CAAKQGVDTEAFF
>TRBJ2-7|TRBV2
CASKRDRGIVEQYF
>TRBJ1-5|TRBV6-1
CASSEAGSGNQPQHF